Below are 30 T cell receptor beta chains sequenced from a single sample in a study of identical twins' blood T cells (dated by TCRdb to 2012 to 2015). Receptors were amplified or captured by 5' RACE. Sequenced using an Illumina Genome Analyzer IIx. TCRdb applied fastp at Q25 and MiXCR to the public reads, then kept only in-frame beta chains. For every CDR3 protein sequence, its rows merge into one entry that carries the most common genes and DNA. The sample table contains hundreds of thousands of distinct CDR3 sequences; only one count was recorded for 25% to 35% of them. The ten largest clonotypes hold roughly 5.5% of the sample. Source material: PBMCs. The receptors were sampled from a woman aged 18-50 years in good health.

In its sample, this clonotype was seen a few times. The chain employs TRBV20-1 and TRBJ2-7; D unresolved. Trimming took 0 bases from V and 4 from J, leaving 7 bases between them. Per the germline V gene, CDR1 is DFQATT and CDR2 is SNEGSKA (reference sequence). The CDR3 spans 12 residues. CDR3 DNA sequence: TGCAGTGCTAGAGATACGCGTTACGAGCAGTACTTC. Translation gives CSARDTRYEQYF.

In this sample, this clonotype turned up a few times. Written as DNA, the CDR3 is TGCAGTGCTAGAGATCGTGCGACAGGTACCGACGAGCAGTACTTC. Amino acid sequence: CSARDRATGTDEQYF. The chain links TRBV20-1 to TRBJ2-7, with TRBD1 as a possible D gene (6 bases). The CDR3 contains 15 residues. V lost 0 bases and J lost 5, with 17 bases in between. Germline CDR1 reads DFQATT; CDR2 reads SNEGSKA (reference sequence).

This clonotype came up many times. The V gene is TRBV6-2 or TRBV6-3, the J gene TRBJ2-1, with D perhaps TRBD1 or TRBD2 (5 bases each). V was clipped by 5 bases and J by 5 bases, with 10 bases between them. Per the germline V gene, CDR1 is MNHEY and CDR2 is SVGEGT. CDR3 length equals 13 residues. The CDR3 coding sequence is TGTGCCAGCAGTGGGGACGAAAACAATGAGCAGTTCTTC. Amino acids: CASSGDENNEQFF.

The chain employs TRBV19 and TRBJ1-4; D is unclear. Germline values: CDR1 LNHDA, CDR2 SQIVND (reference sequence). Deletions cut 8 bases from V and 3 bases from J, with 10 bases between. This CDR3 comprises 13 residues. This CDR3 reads CASEGDANEKLFF. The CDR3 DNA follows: TGTGCCAGTGAGGGTGATGCTAATGAAAAACTGTTTTTT.

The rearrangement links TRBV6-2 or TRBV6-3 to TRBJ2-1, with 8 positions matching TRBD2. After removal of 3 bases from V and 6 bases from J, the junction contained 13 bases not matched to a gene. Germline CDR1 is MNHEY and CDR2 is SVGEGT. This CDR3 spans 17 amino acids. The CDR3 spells CASSYNGRAGFGNEQFF. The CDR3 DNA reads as TGTGCCAGCAGTTATAACGGGAGGGCCGGTTTTGGCAATGAGCAGTTCTTC.

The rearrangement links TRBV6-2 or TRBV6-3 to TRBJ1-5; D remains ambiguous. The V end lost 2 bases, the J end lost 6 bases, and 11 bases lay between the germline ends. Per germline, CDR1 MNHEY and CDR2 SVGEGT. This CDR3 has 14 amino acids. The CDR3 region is CASSYRGIGQPQHF. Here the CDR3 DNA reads TGTGCCAGCAGTTACCGAGGAATAGGTCAGCCCCAGCATTTT.

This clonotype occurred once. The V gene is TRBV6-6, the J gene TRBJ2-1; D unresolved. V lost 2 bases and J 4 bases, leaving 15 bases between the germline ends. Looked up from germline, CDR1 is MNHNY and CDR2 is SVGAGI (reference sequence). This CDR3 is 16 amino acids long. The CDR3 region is CASSYQMRATYNEQFF. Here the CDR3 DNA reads TGTGCCAGCAGTTACCAAATGCGAGCTACTTACAATGAGCAGTTCTTC.

The CDR3 sequence is CSAPLNTNTEAFF. The DNA for the CDR3 is TGCAGTGCTCCGCTTAACACGAACACTGAAGCTTTCTTT. The genes are TRBV20-1 and TRBJ1-1; D gene ambiguous. The CDR3 is made up of 13 amino acids. The V and J ends lost 5 bases and 1 base respectively, with 11 bases between them. CDR1 is DFQATT and CDR2 is SNEGSKA in the germline V gene (reference sequence).

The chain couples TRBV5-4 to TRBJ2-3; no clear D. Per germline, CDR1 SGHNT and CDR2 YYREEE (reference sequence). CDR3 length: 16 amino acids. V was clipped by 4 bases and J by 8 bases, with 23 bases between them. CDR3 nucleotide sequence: TGTGCCAGCAGCCCCGAGGTGTGGTCGGCCTCCGGTACGCAGTATTTT. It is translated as CASSPEVWSASGTQYF.

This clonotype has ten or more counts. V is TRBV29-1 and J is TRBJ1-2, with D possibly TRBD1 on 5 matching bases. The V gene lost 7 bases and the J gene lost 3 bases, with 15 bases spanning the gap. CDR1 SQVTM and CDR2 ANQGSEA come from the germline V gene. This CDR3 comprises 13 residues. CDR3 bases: TGCAGCGGGATGGGGGGAGAGGACTATGGCTACACCTTC. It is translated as CSGMGGEDYGYTF.

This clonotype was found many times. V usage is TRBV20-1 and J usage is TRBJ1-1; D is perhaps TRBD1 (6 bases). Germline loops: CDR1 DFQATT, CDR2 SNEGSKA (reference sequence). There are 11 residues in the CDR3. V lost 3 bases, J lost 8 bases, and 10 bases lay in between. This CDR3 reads CSARGGQEAFF. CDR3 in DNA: TGCAGTGCTAGGGGTGGACAGGAAGCTTTCTTT.

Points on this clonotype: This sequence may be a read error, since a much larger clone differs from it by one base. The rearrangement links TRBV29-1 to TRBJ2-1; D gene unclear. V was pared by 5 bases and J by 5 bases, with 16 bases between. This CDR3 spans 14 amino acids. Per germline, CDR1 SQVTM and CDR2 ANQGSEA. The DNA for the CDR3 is TGCAGCGTTCAATTACCGAGGCCAAACAATGAGCAGTTCTTC. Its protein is CSVQLPRPNNEQFF.

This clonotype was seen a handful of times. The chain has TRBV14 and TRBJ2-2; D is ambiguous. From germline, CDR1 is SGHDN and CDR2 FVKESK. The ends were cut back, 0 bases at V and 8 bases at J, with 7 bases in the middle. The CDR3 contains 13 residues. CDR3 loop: CASSQDLVGELFF. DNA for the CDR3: TGTGCCAGCAGCCAAGATCTTGTGGGGGAGCTGTTTTTT.

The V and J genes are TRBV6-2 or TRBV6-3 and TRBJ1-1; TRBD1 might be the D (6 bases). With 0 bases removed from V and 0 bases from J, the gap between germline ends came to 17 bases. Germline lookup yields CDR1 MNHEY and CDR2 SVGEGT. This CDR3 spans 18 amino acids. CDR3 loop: CASSYSRGPGAMNTEAFF. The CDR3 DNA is TGTGCCAGCAGTTACTCGAGAGGCCCGGGGGCAATGAACACTGAAGCTTTCTTT.

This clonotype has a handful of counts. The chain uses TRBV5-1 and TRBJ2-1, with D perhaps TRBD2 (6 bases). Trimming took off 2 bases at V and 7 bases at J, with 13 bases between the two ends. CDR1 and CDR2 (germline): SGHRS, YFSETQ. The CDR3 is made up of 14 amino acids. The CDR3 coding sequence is TGCGCCAGCAGCTTATTAGCGGTCTTAAATGAGCAGTTCTTC. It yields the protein CASSLLAVLNEQFF.

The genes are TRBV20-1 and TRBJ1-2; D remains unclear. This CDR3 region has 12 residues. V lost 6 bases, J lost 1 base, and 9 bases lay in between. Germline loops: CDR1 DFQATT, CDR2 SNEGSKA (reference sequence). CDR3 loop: CSAPVDNYGYTF. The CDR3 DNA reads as TGCAGTGCCCCGGTGGATAACTATGGCTACACCTTC.

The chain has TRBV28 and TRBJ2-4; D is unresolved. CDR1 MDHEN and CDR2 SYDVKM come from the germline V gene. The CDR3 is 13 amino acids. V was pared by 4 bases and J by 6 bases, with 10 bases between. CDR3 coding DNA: TGTGCCAGCAGTTGGCAGGCGGTAAACATTCAGTACTTC. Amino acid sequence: CASSWQAVNIQYF.

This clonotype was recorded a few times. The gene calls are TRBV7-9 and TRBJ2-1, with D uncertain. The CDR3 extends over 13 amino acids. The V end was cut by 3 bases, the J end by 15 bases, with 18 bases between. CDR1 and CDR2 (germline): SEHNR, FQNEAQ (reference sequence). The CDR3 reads CASSFDPRVIRFF. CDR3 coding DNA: TGTGCCAGCAGCTTCGACCCTAGGGTGATTCGGTTCTTC.

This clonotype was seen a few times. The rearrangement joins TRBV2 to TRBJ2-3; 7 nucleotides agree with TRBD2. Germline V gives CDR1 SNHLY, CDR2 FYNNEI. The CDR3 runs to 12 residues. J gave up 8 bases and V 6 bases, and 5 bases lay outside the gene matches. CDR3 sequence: CASSAGTITQYF. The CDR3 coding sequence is TGTGCCAGCAGCGCCGGGACTATTACGCAGTATTTT.

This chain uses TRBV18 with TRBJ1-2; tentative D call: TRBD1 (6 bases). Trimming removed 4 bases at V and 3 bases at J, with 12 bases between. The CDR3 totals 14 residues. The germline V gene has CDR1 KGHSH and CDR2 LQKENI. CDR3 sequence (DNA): TGTGCCAGCTCACTACGTACAGGGTACTATGGCTACACCTTC. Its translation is CASSLRTGYYGYTF. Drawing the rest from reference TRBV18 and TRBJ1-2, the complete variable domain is NAGVMQNPRHLVRRRGQEARLRCSPMKGHSHVYWYRQLPEEGLKFMVYLQKENIIDESGMPKERFSAEFPKEGPSILRIQQVVRGDSAAYFCASSLRTGYYGYTFGSGTRLTVV.

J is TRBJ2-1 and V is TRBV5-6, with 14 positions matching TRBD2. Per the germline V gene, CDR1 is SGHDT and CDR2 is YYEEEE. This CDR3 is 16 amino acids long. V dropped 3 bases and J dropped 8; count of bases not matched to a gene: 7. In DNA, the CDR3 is TGTGCCAGCAGCTGGCTGACTAGCGGGAGGGAGGATGAGCAGTTCTTC. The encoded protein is CASSWLTSGREDEQFF.

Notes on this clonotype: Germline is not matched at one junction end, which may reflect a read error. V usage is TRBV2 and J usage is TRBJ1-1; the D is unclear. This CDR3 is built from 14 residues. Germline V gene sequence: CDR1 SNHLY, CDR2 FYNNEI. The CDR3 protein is CASIPASFNTEAFF. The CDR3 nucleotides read TGTGCCAGCATTCCCGCCAGCTTTAACACTGAAGCCTTCTTT.

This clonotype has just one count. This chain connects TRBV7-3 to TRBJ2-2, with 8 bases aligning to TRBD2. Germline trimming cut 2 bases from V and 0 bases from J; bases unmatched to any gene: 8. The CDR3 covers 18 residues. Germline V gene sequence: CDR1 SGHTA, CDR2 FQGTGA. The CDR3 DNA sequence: TGTGCCAGCAGCTTACATGCGGCGGGACTAGCGAACACCGGGGAGCTGTTTTTT. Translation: CASSLHAAGLANTGELFF.

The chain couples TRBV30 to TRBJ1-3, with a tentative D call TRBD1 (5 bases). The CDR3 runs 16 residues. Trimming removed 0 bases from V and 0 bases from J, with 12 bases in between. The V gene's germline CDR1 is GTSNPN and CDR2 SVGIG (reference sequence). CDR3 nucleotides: TGTGCCTGGAGTGTCGACAGAACCTTCTCTGGAAACACCATATATTTT. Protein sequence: CAWSVDRTFSGNTIYF.

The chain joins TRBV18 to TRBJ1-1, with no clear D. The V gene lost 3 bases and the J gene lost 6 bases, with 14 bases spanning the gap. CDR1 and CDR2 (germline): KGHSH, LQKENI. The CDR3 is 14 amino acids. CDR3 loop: CASSPGVAVAEAFF. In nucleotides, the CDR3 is TGTGCCAGCTCACCCGGTGTCGCAGTCGCTGAAGCTTTCTTT.

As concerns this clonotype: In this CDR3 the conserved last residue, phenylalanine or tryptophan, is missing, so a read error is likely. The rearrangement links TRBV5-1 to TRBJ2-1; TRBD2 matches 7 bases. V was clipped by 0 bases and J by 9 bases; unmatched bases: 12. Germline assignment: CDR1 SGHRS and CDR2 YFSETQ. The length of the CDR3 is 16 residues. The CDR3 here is CASSLAVFVSGFEQFV. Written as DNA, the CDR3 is TGCGCCAGCAGCTTGGCCGTCTTCGTTAGCGGGTTTGAGCAGTTCGTC.

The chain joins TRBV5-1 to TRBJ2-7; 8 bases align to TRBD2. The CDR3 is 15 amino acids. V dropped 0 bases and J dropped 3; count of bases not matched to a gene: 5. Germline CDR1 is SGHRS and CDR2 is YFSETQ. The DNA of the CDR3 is TGCGCCAGCAGCTTGGTTAGCGGGATAGGCTACGAGCAGTACTTC. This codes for CASSLVSGIGYEQYF.

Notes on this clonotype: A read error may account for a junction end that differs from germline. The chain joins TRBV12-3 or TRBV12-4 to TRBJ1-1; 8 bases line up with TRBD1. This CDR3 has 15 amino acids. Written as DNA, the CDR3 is TGTGCCTGCAGTCTGGACAGGGCGGGGTACACTGAAGCTTTCTTT. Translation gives CACSLDRAGYTEAFF.

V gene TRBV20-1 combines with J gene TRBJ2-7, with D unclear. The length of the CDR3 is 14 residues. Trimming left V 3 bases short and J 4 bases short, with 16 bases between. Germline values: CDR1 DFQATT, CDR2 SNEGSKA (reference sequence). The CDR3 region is CSARDPYSIYEQYF. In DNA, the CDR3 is TGCAGTGCTAGGGACCCTTACAGCATTTACGAGCAGTACTTC.

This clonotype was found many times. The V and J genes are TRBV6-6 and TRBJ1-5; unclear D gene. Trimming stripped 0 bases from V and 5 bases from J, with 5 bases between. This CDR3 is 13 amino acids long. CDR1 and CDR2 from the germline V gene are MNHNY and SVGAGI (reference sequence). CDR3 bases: TGTGCCAGCAGTTACTCGGGTGATCAGCCCCAGCATTTT. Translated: CASSYSGDQPQHF.